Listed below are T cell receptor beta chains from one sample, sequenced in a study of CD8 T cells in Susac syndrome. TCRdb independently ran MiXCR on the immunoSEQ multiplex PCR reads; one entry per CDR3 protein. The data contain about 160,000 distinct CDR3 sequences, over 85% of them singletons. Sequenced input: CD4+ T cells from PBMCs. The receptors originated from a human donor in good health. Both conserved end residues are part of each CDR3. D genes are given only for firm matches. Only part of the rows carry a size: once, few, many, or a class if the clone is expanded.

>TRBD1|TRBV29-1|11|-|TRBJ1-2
CSVTGGYGYTF
TGCAGCGTCACAGGGGGTTATGGCTACACCTTC
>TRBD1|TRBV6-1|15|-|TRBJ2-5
CASKEGRGLQETQYF
TGTGCCAGCAAGGAAGGCAGGGGGCTCCAAGAGACCCAGTACTTC
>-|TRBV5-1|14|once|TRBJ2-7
CASSLAGATHEQYF
TGCGCCAGCAGCTTGGCGGGGGCGACCCACGAGCAGTACTTC
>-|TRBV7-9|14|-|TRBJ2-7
CASSVSAGAYEQYF
TGTGCCAGCAGCGTATCGGCAGGGGCCTACGAGCAGTACTTC
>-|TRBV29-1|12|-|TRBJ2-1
CSGGVLFNEQFF
TGCAGCGGGGGGGTCTTGTTCAATGAGCAGTTCTTC
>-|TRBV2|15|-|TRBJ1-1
CASSEQGTPNTEAFF
TGTGCCAGCAGTGAACAGGGAACCCCGAACACTGAAGCTTTCTTT
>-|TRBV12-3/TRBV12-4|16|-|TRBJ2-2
CATSGRDTPNTGELFF
TGTGCCACCAGCGGCCGGGATACCCCGAACACCGGGGAGCTGTTTTTT
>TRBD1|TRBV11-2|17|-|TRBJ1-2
CASSLDLGTGYSIGYTF
TGTGCCAGCAGCTTAGATCTGGGGACAGGGTATAGCATAGGCTACACCTTC
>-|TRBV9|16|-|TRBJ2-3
CASSVVRDFRANTQYF
TGTGCCAGCAGCGTAGTGAGGGACTTTCGAGCTAATACGCAGTATTTT
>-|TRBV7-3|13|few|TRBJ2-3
CASSPYGADTQYF
TGTGCCAGCAGCCCCTATGGGGCAGATACGCAGTATTTT
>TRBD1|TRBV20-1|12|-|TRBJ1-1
CSGTGGWTEAFF
TGCAGTGGTACAGGGGGCTGGACTGAAGCTTTCTTT
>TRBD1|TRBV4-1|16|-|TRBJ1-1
CASSPSGDSLNTEAFF
TGCGCCAGCAGCCCCTCGGGGGACAGCCTGAACACTGAAGCTTTCTTT
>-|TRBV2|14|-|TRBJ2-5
CASNLGGWQETQYF
TGTGCCAGCAATTTAGGGGGGTGGCAAGAGACCCAGTACTTC
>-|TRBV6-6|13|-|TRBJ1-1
CASSLVEGTEAFF
TGTGCCAGCAGCCTAGTGGAGGGCACTGAAGCTTTCTTT
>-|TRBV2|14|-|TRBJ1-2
CASSEARTVGGYTF
TGTGCCAGCAGTGAAGCGCGGACAGTGGGTGGCTACACCTTC
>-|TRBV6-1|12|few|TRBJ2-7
CASSEEGYEQYF
TGTGCCAGCAGTGAAGAGGGCTACGAGCAGTACTTC
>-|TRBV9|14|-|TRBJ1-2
CASSRGGEIYGYTF
TGTGCCAGCAGTCGGGGCGGGGAGATCTATGGCTACACCTTC